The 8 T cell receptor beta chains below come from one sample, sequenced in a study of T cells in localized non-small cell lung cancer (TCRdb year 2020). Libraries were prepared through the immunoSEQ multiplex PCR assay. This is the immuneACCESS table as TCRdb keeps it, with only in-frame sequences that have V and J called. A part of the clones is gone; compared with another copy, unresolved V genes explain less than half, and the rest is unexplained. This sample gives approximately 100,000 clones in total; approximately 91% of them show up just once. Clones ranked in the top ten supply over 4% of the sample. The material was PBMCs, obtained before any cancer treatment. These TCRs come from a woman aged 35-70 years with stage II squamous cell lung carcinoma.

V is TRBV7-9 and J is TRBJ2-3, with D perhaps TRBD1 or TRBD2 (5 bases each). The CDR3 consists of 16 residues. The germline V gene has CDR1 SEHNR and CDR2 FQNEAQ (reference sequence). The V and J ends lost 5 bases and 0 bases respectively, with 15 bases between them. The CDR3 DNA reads TGTGCCAGCAGCCCCGGGGCCTTTGCTAGCACAGATACGCAGTATTTT. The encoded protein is CASSPGAFASTDTQYF.

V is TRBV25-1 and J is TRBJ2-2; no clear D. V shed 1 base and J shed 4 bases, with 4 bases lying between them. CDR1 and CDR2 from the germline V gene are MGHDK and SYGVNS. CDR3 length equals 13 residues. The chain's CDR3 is CASSEWGTGELFF. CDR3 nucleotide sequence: TGTGCCAGCAGTGAATGGGGCACCGGGGAGCTGTTTTTT.

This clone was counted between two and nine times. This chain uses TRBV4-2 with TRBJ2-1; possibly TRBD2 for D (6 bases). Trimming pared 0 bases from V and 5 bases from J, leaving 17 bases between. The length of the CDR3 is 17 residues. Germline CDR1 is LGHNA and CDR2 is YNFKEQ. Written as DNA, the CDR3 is TGTGCCAGCAGCCAAGATCAATTCGGGGGACGAGACAATGAGCAGTTCTTC. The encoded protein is CASSQDQFGGRDNEQFF.

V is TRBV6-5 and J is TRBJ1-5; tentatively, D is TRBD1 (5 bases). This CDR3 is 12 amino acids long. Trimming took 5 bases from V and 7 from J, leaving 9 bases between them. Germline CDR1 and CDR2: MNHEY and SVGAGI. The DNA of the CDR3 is TGTGCCAGCAGTGATAAGGGGCAGCCCCAGCATTTT. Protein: CASSDKGQPQHF.

The DNA of the CDR3 is TGTGCCACCTACAGCGGGACAATTAACTATGGCTACACCTTC. This sequence encodes CATYSGTINYGYTF. This rearrangement joins TRBV6-5 to TRBJ1-2; D perhaps matches TRBD1 (6 bases). Trimming removed 10 bases at V and 1 base at J, with 16 bases between. This CDR3 has 14 residues. Germline assignment: CDR1 MNHEY and CDR2 SVGAGI.

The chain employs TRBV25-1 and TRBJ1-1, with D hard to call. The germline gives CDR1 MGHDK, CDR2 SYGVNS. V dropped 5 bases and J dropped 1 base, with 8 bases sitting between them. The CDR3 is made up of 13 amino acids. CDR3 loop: CASSIGRNTEAFF. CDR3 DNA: TGTGCCAGCAGTATAGGCAGGAACACTGAAGCTTTCTTT.

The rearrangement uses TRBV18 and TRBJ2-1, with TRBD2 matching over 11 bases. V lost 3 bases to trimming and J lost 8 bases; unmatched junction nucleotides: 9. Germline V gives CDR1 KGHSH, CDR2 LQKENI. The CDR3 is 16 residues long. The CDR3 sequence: CASSPIAGGDRDEQFF. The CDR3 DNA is TGTGCCAGCTCACCCATAGCGGGAGGGGATCGGGATGAGCAGTTCTTC.

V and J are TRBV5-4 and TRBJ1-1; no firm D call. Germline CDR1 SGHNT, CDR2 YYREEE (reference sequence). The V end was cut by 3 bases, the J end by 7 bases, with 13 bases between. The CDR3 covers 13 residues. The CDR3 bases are TGTGCCAGCAGCTCTAAGACGGAAGTTGAAGCTTTCTTT. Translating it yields CASSSKTEVEAFF.